This T cell receptor (beta chain) was documented in a study of T cells expressing NK-cell markers (dated by TCRdb to 2019 to 2021). General notes on the study: Eight or nine donors provided sorted CD3+CD56+NKG2C+, CD3+CD56+NKG2C- and CD3+CD56-NKG2C+ T-cell subsets, whose TCR beta-chain repertoires were profiled. Among the eight sequenced donors, seven were HCMV-seropositive and one was HCMV-seronegative. Randomly selected healthy volunteers, three men and five women, were used as the eight sequenced donors. The libraries were sequenced on Illumina HiSeq 2000/2500, MiSeq or NextSeq, producing 2 x 150 bp reads. Results the study describes overall, beyond this receptor: Whether the expanded NKG2C-expressing T cell clones were specific for HCMV antigens was left unclear. Those dominant clonotypes were again the most abundant among CD3+CD56-NKG2C+ cells in a handful of donors, at roughly 28.3-60.1%. In six donors, the dominant CD3+CD56+NKG2C+ clonotypes were found to rank among the top 10 CD8+ clonotypes and to make up about 1.0-7.5% of CD8+ T cells.

Sequencing instrument: Illumina HiSeq 2000. TCR beta cDNA libraries were prepared using 5'RACE template switching, which introduced a universal primer site and unique molecular identifiers. Synthesis of cDNA was primed from the TCR beta constant segment and was followed by two consecutive PCR amplification steps. The authors processed their data as follows. MIGEC was used to demultiplex reads and group the reads by UMI, and MiTCR was used to assemble and quantify clonotypes. Only TCR cDNA sequences supported by at least two reads were kept to exclude erroneous sequences. Downstream repertoire analysis used the tcR package, and clonotypes were matched across fractions by CDR3 nucleotide sequence plus V segment. VDJmatch was used to annotate antigen specificity against VDJdb, with one amino acid substitution allowed in CDR3. Each CDR3 protein sequence appears as one entry after TCRdb reprocessed the reads, and no DNA is included. The V and J calls reflect TCRdb's pipeline rather than the authors' work. Per the sample table, the count is approximately 380,000 distinct CDR3 sequences. The ten largest account for over 4% of the sample.

To determine HCMV serostatus, a commercial ELISA kit was used to detect HCMV-specific IgG in serum. Peripheral blood mononuclear cells were isolated from blood by Ficoll density gradient centrifugation. The cysteine opens and the phenylalanine closes a CDR3 of 16 amino acids. Nucleotide data are not available. Taken from the germline V gene (reference sequence), the CDR1 and CDR2 loops are MNHEY and SMNVEV. On this clonotype itself: The antigen this receptor binds is unknown.

Recombination linked TRBV27 to TRBJ2-3; absent DNA, TCRdb's TRBD1 call cannot be checked. The sequence was collected from a man between 18 and 69 years old in good health. Material for sequencing was blood T cells: a sorted CD56 or NKG2C T cell subset, CD4+ or CD8+ T cells, or bulk PBMC T cells (not recorded which). The CDR3 loop reads CASSTRQGGNTDTQYF.